This T cell receptor beta chain emerged from a study of T cell repertoires in cytomegalovirus infection. About the study: The public TCR beta signatures pointed to both CMV infection and matching HLA type. Points from the study as a whole: HLA-C-restricted TCR beta clonotypes specific for CMV led the ex vivo response. CMV carriers with the relevant HLA were identified by cumulative public TCR beta family frequency.

In TCRdb, the reads were re-called with MiXCR into one record per CDR3 protein. The sample lists more than 400,000 distinct CDR3 sequences; about a quarter were seen once. Regarding this clonotype: Its target is unknown.

This clonotype was sampled from a human donor in good health (CMV status not recorded). Some clones in this sample may be carry-over from other donors' samples. Sequenced sample: PBMCs.

CDR3 nucleotide sequence: TGCAGTGCTAACACCGGGACAGGGGGGGGGGGAACTGAAGCTTTCTTT. Protein: CSANTGTGGGGTEAFF. The chain carries TRBV20-1 and TRBJ1-1, with 11 nucleotides matching TRBD1. CDR1 is DFQATT, CDR2 SNEGSKA, per germline (reference sequence). CDR3 length equals 16 residues. The J segment lost 5 bases and the V segment lost 4 bases, leaving 12 bases of the junction unmatched.